Listed below are T cell receptor beta chains from one sample, sequenced in a study of cytomegalovirus exposure and HLA in healthy donors. Profiling relied on immunoSEQ multiplex PCR, and the TCRdb table lists in-frame clones only, not all of them. This table holds around 230,000 clones, 70% to 90% found once. The specimen was PBMCs. These receptors all come from a girl aged 2 to 10 in good health and CMV-seronegative. Both conserved end residues are part of each CDR3. A D gene is named only where the DNA matches it firmly. Only some rows state a clone size, as once, few, many or a class for expanded clones.

clone size,D gene,V gene,J gene,CDR3 protein,CDR3 DNA
-,-,TRBV6-1,TRBJ2-3,CASSESVVTQYF,TGTGCCAGCAGTGAAAGTGTAGTTACGCAGTATTTT
-,TRBD1,TRBV6-7,TRBJ1-4,CARRDRVNEKLFF,TGTGCCAGAAGGGACAGGGTTAATGAAAAACTGTTTTTT
-,TRBD1,TRBV10-3,TRBJ2-5,CAISTGQDQETQYF,TGTGCCATCAGCACAGGACAGGATCAAGAGACCCAGTACTTC
-,TRBD2,TRBV29-1,TRBJ2-7,CSVWTSGPYEQYF,TGCAGCGTTTGGACTAGCGGACCCTACGAGCAGTACTTC
-,-,TRBV7-8,TRBJ2-1,CASSLARDLVRNEQFF,TGTGCCAGCAGCTTAGCGAGGGACTTGGTGAGGAATGAGCAGTTCTTC
-,TRBD1,TRBV6-5,TRBJ1-5,CASRDRSSNQPQHF,TGTGCCAGCAGGGACAGGTCTAGCAATCAGCCCCAGCATTTT
-,-,TRBV27,TRBJ1-5,CASSLGRGQPQHF,TGTGCCAGCAGTTTAGGCAGGGGACAGCCCCAGCATTTT
once,-,TRBV6-1,TRBJ2-7,CASSEYHTTSYEQYF,TGTGCCAGCAGTGAATACCATACTACCTCCTACGAGCAGTACTTC
-,TRBD1,TRBV11-2,TRBJ1-3,CASSFTGDPLSGNTIYF,TGTGCCAGCAGCTTCACAGGGGATCCTTTATCTGGAAACACCATATATTTT
-,TRBD2,TRBV2,TRBJ2-3,CASTNYGTSGRAIDTQYF,TGTGCCAGCACAAACTACGGGACTAGCGGGAGGGCCATAGATACGCAGTATTTT
-,TRBD1,TRBV2,TRBJ2-1,CASSEVGRGRNDEQFF,TGTGCCAGCAGTGAGGTCGGCAGGGGGCGAAACGATGAGCAGTTCTTC
-,-,TRBV6-1,TRBJ1-1,CASMWEGGTEAFF,TGTGCCAGCATGTGGGAGGGCGGAACTGAAGCTTTCTTT
-,TRBD1,TRBV7-9,TRBJ1-4,CASSSGGTGDEKLFF,TGTGCCAGCAGTTCCGGCGGGACAGGGGACGAAAAACTGTTTTTT
-,-,TRBV6-1,TRBJ2-7,CASSEALGSYEQYF,TGTGCCAGCAGTGAAGCGCTAGGCTCCTACGAGCAGTACTTC
-,-,TRBV7-2,TRBJ1-1,CASSLVSVNTEAFF,TGTGCCAGCAGCTTAGTTTCCGTGAACACTGAAGCTTTCTTT
-,-,TRBV7-9,TRBJ2-1,CASSPGLPGEQFF,TGTGCCAGCAGCCCGGGACTTCCGGGTGAGCAGTTCTTC
once,TRBD1,TRBV5-4,TRBJ2-3,CAARDRGTDTQYF,TGTGCCGCAAGGGACAGAGGCACAGATACGCAGTATTTT
-,-,TRBV5-1,TRBJ1-3,CASSLTVSGNTIYF,TGCGCCAGCAGCTTGACGGTCTCTGGAAACACCATATATTTT
-,-,TRBV5-1,TRBJ1-6,CASSLGGSYNSPLHF,TGCGCCAGCAGCCTAGGAGGATCCTATAATTCACCCCTCCACTTT
-,TRBD2,TRBV10-3,TRBJ2-2,CAISGLTSGYTGELFF,TGTGCCATCAGTGGCCTGACTAGCGGGTACACCGGGGAGCTGTTTTTT
-,-,TRBV19,TRBJ2-3,CASSRGLRPDTQYF,TGTGCCAGTAGTCGGGGGTTACGCCCAGATACGCAGTATTTT
few,-,TRBV19,TRBJ2-1,CASSYSGSRGYEQFF,TGTGCCAGTAGTTATTCGGGGTCGCGGGGATATGAGCAGTTCTTC
few,-,TRBV2,TRBJ2-7,CASSDWLSYEQYF,TGTGCCAGCAGTGATTGGCTCTCCTACGAGCAGTACTTC
-,-,TRBV2,TRBJ1-5,CASSEAPDGTQHF,TGTGCCAGCAGTGAAGCCCCCGACGGGACCCAGCATTTT
-,-,TRBV5-1,TRBJ1-2,CASSLEGGSYGYTF,TGCGCCAGCAGCTTGGAAGGGGGAAGCTATGGCTACACCTTC
-,-,TRBV11-2,TRBJ1-1,CASSLSFRDTEAFF,TGTGCCAGCAGCCTCTCGTTCCGGGACACTGAAGCTTTCTTT
-,-,TRBV7-9,TRBJ2-3,CASSLLAGSHTDTQYF,TGTGCCAGCAGCCTACTCGCGGGATCCCACACAGATACGCAGTATTTT
-,-,TRBV6-1,TRBJ2-1,CASRNLLEQFF,TGTGCCAGCAGGAACTTGCTTGAGCAGTTCTTC
-,-,TRBV11-3,TRBJ2-5,CASSYQGQETQYF,TGTGCCAGCAGTTACCAGGGGCAAGAGACCCAGTACTTC
-,-,TRBV18,TRBJ1-1,CASSLLHPNTEAFF,TGTGCCAGCTCACTCTTACACCCGAACACTGAAGCTTTCTTT
-,-,TRBV2,TRBJ1-4,CASNRQATNEKLFF,TGTGCCAGCAATCGACAGGCAACTAATGAAAAACTGTTTTTT
-,-,TRBV7-9,TRBJ2-5,CASSLGSLETQYF,TGTGCCAGCAGCTTAGGTTCTTTAGAGACCCAGTACTTC
once,-,TRBV7-9,TRBJ2-3,CASSPASTDTQYF,TGTGCCAGCAGCCCCGCGTCCACAGATACGCAGTATTTT
-,-,TRBV2,TRBJ1-1,CASSESRGGEAFF,TGTGCCAGCAGTGAATCAAGGGGTGGTGAAGCTTTCTTT
-,-,TRBV27,TRBJ2-7,CASSPRDGPYEQYF,TGTGCCAGCAGTCCGCGGGACGGACCCTACGAGCAGTACTTC
-,TRBD1,TRBV7-9,TRBJ1-2,CASSLGQDRFYGYTF,TGTGCCAGCAGCTTAGGCCAGGACAGGTTCTATGGCTACACCTTC
-,-,TRBV2,TRBJ1-5,CASNLQGLSNQPQHF,TGTGCCAGCAACTTACAGGGTCTTAGCAATCAGCCCCAGCATTTT
-,TRBD2,TRBV6-6,TRBJ2-1,CASSEREEQFF,TGTGCCAGCAGCGAGCGGGAGGAGCAGTTCTTC
-,-,TRBV7-9,TRBJ2-5,CASSLAGGKETQYF,TGTGCCAGCAGCTTAGCGGGGGGTAAAGAGACCCAGTACTTC
-,-,TRBV7-9,TRBJ2-5,CASSLGTKETQYF,TGTGCCAGCAGCTTAGGGACTAAGGAGACCCAGTACTTC
-,-,TRBV5-1,TRBJ2-1,CASSGLLVDEQFF,TGCGCCAGCTCGGGACTTTTAGTGGACGAGCAGTTCTTC
-,-,TRBV2,TRBJ2-1,CASSEPSDEQFF,TGTGCCAGCAGTGAGCCCTCGGATGAGCAGTTCTTC
-,TRBD2,TRBV10-3,TRBJ2-3,CAISGPTFLAGGITDTQYF,TGTGCCATCAGTGGACCGACCTTCCTAGCGGGGGGGATCACAGATACGCAGTATTTT
-,-,TRBV7-9,TRBJ2-7,CASSLGSGGLHEQYF,TGTGCCAGCAGCTTAGGGTCAGGGGGGCTCCACGAGCAGTACTTC
-,-,TRBV30,TRBJ1-2,CAWSVAVPLGYGYTF,TGTGCCTGGAGTGTCGCCGTACCGCTAGGCTATGGCTACACCTTC
-,TRBD2,TRBV25-1,TRBJ2-7,CASSPHGAGGQNEQYF,TGTGCCAGCAGTCCCCACGGAGCGGGAGGTCAGAACGAGCAGTACTTC
-,-,TRBV19,TRBJ1-5,CASSMGRAQPQHF,TGTGCCAGTAGTATGGGCAGGGCGCAGCCCCAGCATTTT
-,TRBD2,TRBV10-3,TRBJ2-3,CAISESWLAGTDTQYF,TGTGCCATCAGTGAGTCTTGGCTAGCGGGTACAGATACGCAGTATTTT
-,TRBD2,TRBV7-6,TRBJ2-1,CASSLGLAGILSSYNEQFF,TGTGCCAGCAGCTTAGGTCTAGCGGGGATCCTCAGCTCCTACAATGAGCAGTTCTTC
-,-,TRBV9,TRBJ1-5,CASSVGGEPNQPQHF,TGTGCCAGCAGCGTAGGGGGGGAACCTAATCAGCCCCAGCATTTT
-,TRBD2,TRBV4-2,TRBJ2-3,CASSQDQSSGGPGDTQYF,TGTGCCAGCAGCCAAGATCAGAGTAGCGGGGGGCCAGGAGATACGCAGTATTTT
-,TRBD1,TRBV7-9,TRBJ2-5,CASSLAWTGKETQYF,TGTGCCAGCAGCTTAGCGTGGACAGGGAAAGAGACCCAGTACTTC
-,-,TRBV5-1,TRBJ1-1,CASSLDYREAFF,TGCGCCAGCAGCTTGGATTACAGGGAAGCTTTCTTT
-,-,TRBV10-3,TRBJ1-1,CAISEAGNTEAFF,TGTGCCATCAGTGAAGCAGGGAACACTGAAGCTTTCTTT
-,-,TRBV5-6,TRBJ1-3,CASSLVEGLGNTIYF,TGTGCCAGCAGCTTGGTGGAGGGTCTTGGAAACACCATATATTTT
-,-,TRBV30,TRBJ2-4,CAWSTGPVFVQYF,TGTGCCTGGAGTACAGGCCCGGTATTTGTTCAGTACTTC
-,TRBD2,TRBV7-3,TRBJ2-1,CASSLDSTSGAEQFF,TGTGCCAGCAGCTTGGATAGTACTAGCGGGGCAGAGCAGTTCTTC